This is a list of T cell receptor beta chains from one sample in a study of blood T cell repertoires in COVID-19. TCRdb keeps only in-frame clones here, not all; method: immunoSEQ multiplex PCR. The sample holds about 210,000 clones, 80% to 90% seen once. Source material: peripheral blood. Receptors originate from a man aged 18 to 30 with active or convalescent COVID-19. The CDR3 runs from the conserved cysteine through the conserved F or W. A D gene is named only where the DNA matches it firmly. Clone size is given for some rows only: seen once, a few or many times, or a class if the clone is expanded.

j_gene	d_gene	abundance	v_gene	CDR3nt	CDR3aa
TRBJ2-5	NA	NA	TRBV6-5	TGTGCCAGCAGGGGGACTGATTGGACGGAGACCCAGTACTTC	CASRGTDWTETQYF
TRBJ1-2	NA	once	TRBV2	TGTGCCAGCAGAAAAGACCAGGGGCGTTTGGGCTATGGCTACACCTTC	CASRKDQGRLGYGYTF
TRBJ1-3	NA	many	TRBV29-1	TGCAGCGGCGGAACAGGGCTTGGAAACACCATATATTTT	CSGGTGLGNTIYF
TRBJ2-3	TRBD1	NA	TRBV19	TGTGCCAGTAGAACCGGGACAGGGAGCACAGATACGCAGTATTTT	CASRTGTGSTDTQYF
TRBJ2-1	NA	NA	TRBV19	TGTGCCAGTAGTATAGCAGGCAATGAGCAGTTCTTC	CASSIAGNEQFF
TRBJ1-4	NA	few	TRBV20-1	TGCAGTGCTAGTCAGGCAACTAATGAAAAACTGTTTTTT	CSASQATNEKLFF
TRBJ1-1	NA	NA	TRBV29-1	TGCAGCGTTGTGGGGCCCCTCGCCCTCCTTCAAGCTTTCTTT	CSVVGPLALLQAFF
TRBJ1-6	NA	NA	TRBV4-2	TGTGCCAGCAGCCAGGGGAGGGGGGGCCGGACGGTCAGCTCCTATAATTCACCCCTCCACTTT	CASSQGRGGRTVSSYNSPLHF
TRBJ2-7	TRBD1	NA	TRBV7-2	TGTGCCAGCAGCTTAACCGGGACAGTCTACGAGCAGTACTTC	CASSLTGTVYEQYF
TRBJ1-3	NA	NA	TRBV9	TGTGCCAGCAGCGTAGGTTCCCTCTCTGGAAACACCATATATTTT	CASSVGSLSGNTIYF
TRBJ2-1	TRBD2	NA	TRBV5-1	TGCGCCAGCAGCACCGCCGGGACTAGCTACAATGAGCAGTTCTTC	CASSTAGTSYNEQFF
TRBJ2-3	TRBD1	NA	TRBV5-4	TGTGCCAGCAGCTCCAAATTTGGGACAGGGGTAGGAGATACGCAGTATTTT	CASSSKFGTGVGDTQYF
TRBJ1-6	NA	NA	TRBV11-2	TGTGCCAGCAGCCGGACAAATTCACCCCTCCACTTT	CASSRTNSPLHF
TRBJ1-2	NA	NA	TRBV19	TGTGCCAGTAGTATAGGCAACCAGGTCCTGGACTATGGCTACACCTTC	CASSIGNQVLDYGYTF
TRBJ2-7	NA	once	TRBV19	TGTGCCAGTAGCCCACCCCCCCCGAGAACCTACGAGCAGTACTTC	CASSPPPPRTYEQYF
TRBJ1-4	NA	NA	TRBV11-2	TGTGCCAGCAGCTTAGATGCCCGCGGGGTAGGGAATGAAAAACTGTTTTTT	CASSLDARGVGNEKLFF
TRBJ2-2	TRBD2	NA	TRBV24-1	TGTGCCACCAGTGATTATGGTAGCGGGAGCTCGGGGGAGCTGTTTTTT	CATSDYGSGSSGELFF
TRBJ2-7	NA	NA	TRBV5-5	TGTGCCAGCAGTTCGAGAGAGGCGACAGTCTACGAGCAGTACTTC	CASSSREATVYEQYF
TRBJ2-5	TRBD1	NA	TRBV24-1	TGTGCCACCAGTGACTCCGGGACAGGGAGTCAAGAGACCCAGTACTTC	CATSDSGTGSQETQYF
TRBJ2-5	NA	NA	TRBV19	TGTGCCAGTAGTACAACCCGGACAATTGAGACCCAGTACTTC	CASSTTRTIETQYF
TRBJ2-5	NA	NA	TRBV7-2	TGTGCCAGCAGCTTCCGGGTAATTGAGACCCAGTACTTC	CASSFRVIETQYF
TRBJ2-7	NA	NA	TRBV6-4	TGTGCCAGCAGCGTCTACGAGCAGTACTTC	CASSVYEQYF
TRBJ1-1	NA	NA	TRBV19	TGTGCCAGTAGTACAGGGATGAACACTGAAGCTTTCTTT	CASSTGMNTEAFF
TRBJ1-6	TRBD1	NA	TRBV27	TGTGCCAGCAGTGCGACAGGGTGGTATTCACCCCTCCACTTT	CASSATGWYSPLHF
TRBJ2-7	NA	once	TRBV5-1	TGCGCCAGCAGCCCGGGAGACGGGACAGCCTACGAGCAGTACTTC	CASSPGDGTAYEQYF
TRBJ2-7	NA	NA	TRBV11-2	TGTGCCAGCAGCTTATTACTAGGGCAGGACGAGCAGTACTTC	CASSLLLGQDEQYF
TRBJ1-1	NA	NA	TRBV10-3	TGTGCCATCGGAGGTGCCACTGAAGCTTTCTTT	CAIGGATEAFF
TRBJ2-7	NA	few	TRBV18	TGTGCCAGCTCAGGGGACTTCCGCTACGAGCAGTACTTC	CASSGDFRYEQYF
TRBJ1-5	NA	NA	TRBV4-1	TGCGCCAGCAGCCAAGACGGCGACTATAGCAATCAGCCCCAGCATTTT	CASSQDGDYSNQPQHF
TRBJ1-6	TRBD1	NA	TRBV30	TGTGCCTGGAGGACGACAGGGGGTAGGTCACCCCTCCACTTT	CAWRTTGGRSPLHF
TRBJ1-1	NA	NA	TRBV9	TGTGCCAGCAGCGTTCAGGGTCGGAACACTGAAGCTTTCTTT	CASSVQGRNTEAFF
TRBJ2-7	TRBD2	once	TRBV4-2	TGTGCCAGCAGCCAAGATCTTAGGGGACTAGCGGGAAGATCCTCCTACGAGCAGTACTTC	CASSQDLRGLAGRSSYEQYF
TRBJ2-7	NA	NA	TRBV5-6	TGTGCCAGCACCTTGATGGCCGGGAGTACCTACGAGCAGTACTTC	CASTLMAGSTYEQYF
TRBJ2-2	NA	NA	TRBV3-1/TRBV3-2	TGTGCCAGCAGTTTCATCGGGGAGCTGTTTTTT	CASSFIGELFF
TRBJ2-1	TRBD1	NA	TRBV28	TGTGCCAGCAGTTTATCGGGACAGGGGGCTGGTAATGAGCAGTTCTTC	CASSLSGQGAGNEQFF
TRBJ2-7	NA	NA	TRBV6-5	TGTGCCAGCAGTTACGGGCACTTCTACGAGCAGTACTTC	CASSYGHFYEQYF
TRBJ1-4	NA	NA	TRBV4-2	TGTGCCAGCAGCCAAGAATACGGTGCAACTAATGAAAAACTGTTTTTT	CASSQEYGATNEKLFF